The 27 T cell receptor beta chains given below trace back to one sample, sequenced in a study of Ad26.COV2.S vaccination and SARS-CoV-2 variants. This sample's treatment: about 20 received Ad26.COV2.S at low or high dose, single or two shots; about 5 received placebo; per-sample allocation not given. Following the first vaccine or placebo injection, samples were taken on day 63. The table came from immunoSEQ multiplex PCR; TCRdb's copy has only in-frame clones and leaves some out. This sample has around 400,000 clones, with about nine tenths found just once. The input for sequencing was peripheral blood, taken in a trial of Ad26.COV2.S vaccine versus placebo. Receptor source: a person between 18 and 65 years old who received the Ad26.COV2.S COVID-19 vaccine or a placebo.

The chain has TRBV3-1 (or the pseudogene TRBV3-2) and TRBJ2-7; D uncertain. Germline loops: CDR1 LGHDT, CDR2 YNNKEL (reference sequence). Trimming left V 2 bases short and J 4 bases short, with 21 bases between. CDR3 length equals 17 residues. The CDR3 nucleotides read TGTGCCAGCAGCCAAAAAGGGTGGGGTCACCAGGCGTACGAGCAGTACTTC. Residues: CASSQKGWGHQAYEQYF.

This clone was counted once. The gene calls are TRBV11-3 and TRBJ2-7; TRBD2 matches 10 bases. The V gene end was trimmed by 1 base and the J gene end by 3 bases; junction bases not matched to a gene: 3. This CDR3 has 15 residues. Germline V gene lookup returns CDR1 SGHNT and CDR2 YENEEA. The CDR3 nucleotides are TGTGCCAGCAGCTTAGTAGCGGGAGGACTCTACGAGCAGTACTTC. Protein sequence: CASSLVAGGLYEQYF.

This sequence joins TRBV19 and TRBJ2-7, with D perhaps given as TRBD1 or TRBD2 (5 bases each). The CDR3 length is 15 residues. Per germline, CDR1 LNHDA and CDR2 SQIVND (reference sequence). The V gene lost 4 bases and the J gene lost 0 bases, with 13 bases spanning the gap. For the CDR3, the DNA is TGTGCCAGTAGTAATGCAGGGACGAGCTCCTACGAGCAGTACTTC. Its protein is CASSNAGTSSYEQYF.

V usage is TRBV4-1 and J usage is TRBJ1-2; the D gene is possibly TRBD1 (5 bases). Trimming left V 0 bases short and J 4 bases short, with 12 bases between. CDR3 length equals 15 residues. The germline gives CDR1 MGHRA, CDR2 YSYEKL. The CDR3: CASSQDELGLYGYTF. In DNA form, the CDR3 reads TGCGCCAGCAGCCAAGATGAGCTGGGGCTCTATGGCTACACCTTC.

The chain recombines TRBV27 with TRBJ2-2; either TRBD1 or TRBD2 may supply D (5 bases each). The CDR3 loop spans 16 amino acids. The V end was cut by 2 bases, the J end by 4 bases, with 14 bases between. CDR1 MNHEY and CDR2 SMNVEV come from the germline V gene (reference sequence). The CDR3 loop is CASSLRGRGATGELFF. Here the CDR3 DNA reads TGTGCCAGCAGTTTACGGGGAAGGGGTGCCACCGGGGAGCTGTTTTTT.

J is TRBJ2-5 and V is TRBV10-1; weak D call: TRBD1 (5 bases). CDR3 length equals 13 residues. The V gene lost 7 bases and the J gene lost 7 bases, with 16 bases spanning the gap. CDR1 WNHNN and CDR2 SYGVQD come from the germline V gene (reference sequence). The DNA of the CDR3 is TGCGCCAGCACCGACGACAGCCTGGGGACCCAGTACTTC. Residues: CASTDDSLGTQYF.

V and J are TRBV6-5 and TRBJ2-1; 7 positions agree with TRBD2. This CDR3 has 15 amino acids. Unmatched junction bases numbered 9, after V lost 5 bases and J lost 5 bases. The germline gives CDR1 MNHEY, CDR2 SVGAGI. CDR3 amino acids: CASSHRLAANNEQFF. In DNA, the CDR3 is TGTGCCAGCAGTCATCGGCTAGCGGCCAACAATGAGCAGTTCTTC.

CDR3 protein: CASSLGLAPNTGELFF. CDR3 DNA sequence: TGCGCCAGCAGCTTGGGCCTAGCGCCGAACACCGGGGAGCTGTTTTTT. The V and J genes are TRBV5-1 and TRBJ2-2; D might be TRBD2 (6 bases). V gave up 0 bases and J gave up 0 bases, with 9 bases separating them. CDR1 is SGHRS and CDR2 is YFSETQ in the germline V gene. There are 16 residues in the CDR3.

The chain recombines TRBV5-4 with TRBJ2-3, with 10 bases that match TRBD2. Per the germline V gene, CDR1 is SGHNT and CDR2 is YYREEE (reference sequence). V was clipped by 2 bases and J by 8 bases; unmatched bases: 8. This CDR3 comprises 15 residues. CDR3 DNA: TGTGCCAGCAGCTTAAGGGGACTAGCGCAACCTACGCAGTATTTT. Residues: CASSLRGLAQPTQYF.

The V and J genes are TRBV27 and TRBJ2-3; D might be TRBD1 or TRBD2, each matching 6 bases. V was pared by 4 bases and J by 2 bases, with 10 bases between. The length of the CDR3 is 14 residues. Germline CDR1 MNHEY, CDR2 SMNVEV (reference sequence). The CDR3 DNA sequence: TGTGCCAGCAGTTCATGGGGGGCCACAGATACGCAGTATTTT. Protein sequence: CASSSWGATDTQYF.

V usage is TRBV5-4 and J usage is TRBJ1-2; a possible D gene is TRBD1 (5 bases). Deletions cut 0 bases from V and 1 base from J, with 10 bases between. Germline V lookup: CDR1 SGHNT, CDR2 YYREEE (reference sequence). The CDR3 sequence is 15 residues long. CDR3 sequence reads: CASSLDGGGNYGYTF. The CDR3 DNA follows: TGTGCCAGCAGCTTGGATGGGGGGGGTAACTATGGCTACACCTTC.

J is TRBJ1-4 and V is TRBV28, with 7 positions matching TRBD1. The J segment lost 4 bases and the V segment lost 4 bases, leaving 15 bases of the junction unmatched. CDR3 length equals 18 residues. Germline V gene sequence: CDR1 MDHEN, CDR2 SYDVKM. The CDR3 DNA reads as TGTGCCAGCAGTTCCTTGACAGGGTTGGCGCAAGGTAATGAAAAACTGTTTTTT. It yields the protein CASSSLTGLAQGNEKLFF.

The chain combines TRBV9 with TRBJ1-3; no firm D call. CDR3 length equals 15 residues. The V end was cut by 5 bases, the J end by 0 bases, with 12 bases between. The V gene's germline CDR1 is SGDLS and CDR2 YYNGEE. CDR3 coding DNA: TGTGCCAGCAGTTCGGCGTGGAGCTCTGGAAACACCATATATTTT. Translated: CASSSAWSSGNTIYF.

The V and J genes are TRBV11-3 and TRBJ2-2, with D unresolved. The ends were cut back, 1 base at V and 4 bases at J, with 7 bases in the middle. Looked up from germline, CDR1 is SGHNT and CDR2 is YENEEA. The CDR3 extends over 14 amino acids. CDR3 protein: CASSLAPSTGELFF. The CDR3 nucleotides read TGTGCCAGCAGCTTAGCCCCCTCCACCGGGGAGCTGTTTTTT.

The chain couples TRBV6-2 or TRBV6-3 to TRBJ1-1, with D tentatively TRBD1 (5 bases). CDR3 length: 17 amino acids. Trimming stripped 4 bases from V and 3 bases from J, with 21 bases between. Germline CDR1 is MNHEY and CDR2 is SVGEGT. The CDR3 DNA reads TGTGCCAGCAGTTGGGAGGGCAGGGCTGTTTTCTACACTGAAGCTTTCTTT. Translation gives CASSWEGRAVFYTEAFF.

The chain links TRBV30 to TRBJ2-1, with D uncertain. This CDR3 has 13 amino acids. Germline loops: CDR1 GTSNPN, CDR2 SVGIG (reference sequence). Trimming removed 2 bases at V and 3 bases at J, with 8 bases between. For the CDR3, the DNA is TGTGCCTGGAGTTCGACGGGCTACAATGAGCAGTTCTTC. It yields the protein CAWSSTGYNEQFF.

The chain combines TRBV5-5 with TRBJ2-2; TRBD1 aligns across 10 bases. With 2 bases clipped from V and 7 bases from J, the junction kept 8 bases outside the gene matches. There are 16 residues in the CDR3. Germline CDR1 reads SGHKS; CDR2 reads YYEKEE (reference sequence). CDR3 amino acids: CASSFRRQGADGELFF. The CDR3 region has the DNA TGTGCCAGCAGCTTCCGGCGACAGGGGGCCGACGGGGAGCTGTTTTTT.

V gene TRBV7-9 combines with J gene TRBJ1-1; a possible D gene is TRBD1 (5 bases). The V gene lost 0 bases and the J gene lost 10 bases, with 9 bases spanning the gap. CDR1 SEHNR and CDR2 FQNEAQ come from the germline V gene (reference sequence). The CDR3 loop spans 12 amino acids. Here the CDR3 reads CASSLAGGGAFF. The CDR3 DNA follows: TGTGCCAGCAGCTTAGCCGGGGGTGGAGCTTTCTTT.

The chain carries TRBV7-6 and TRBJ1-2; D unclear. With 5 bases removed from V and 2 bases from J, the gap between germline ends came to 6 bases. Germline V gene lookup returns CDR1 SGHVS and CDR2 FNYEAQ. This CDR3 comprises 12 residues. Here the CDR3 reads CASSLNNYGYTF. CDR3 DNA: TGTGCCAGCAGCCTAAACAACTATGGCTACACCTTC.

J is TRBJ2-1 and V is TRBV3-1 (or the pseudogene TRBV3-2); 9 nucleotides align to TRBD2. Unmatched junction bases numbered 15, after V lost 6 bases and J lost 12 bases. The CDR3 covers 15 residues. CDR1 is LGHDT, CDR2 YNNKEL, per germline (reference sequence). The CDR3 nucleotides read TGTGCCAGCAGTCAACCGGGACTAGCACGGTCGGGGCAGTTCTTC. Translating it yields CASSQPGLARSGQFF.

The CDR3 protein is CASSISGRGGTDTQYF. The CDR3 nucleotides read TGCGCCAGCAGCATTAGCGGGCGAGGTGGGACAGATACGCAGTATTTT. The chain carries TRBV5-1 and TRBJ2-3; 7 nucleotides agree with TRBD2. The CDR3 length is 16 residues. Germline V lookup: CDR1 SGHRS, CDR2 YFSETQ. The J segment lost 3 bases and the V segment lost 4 bases, leaving 11 bases of the junction unmatched.

The V call is TRBV2, the J call TRBJ1-3; D may be TRBD1 (6 bases). V was trimmed by 2 bases and J by 0 bases, leaving 8 bases between them. Germline V lookup: CDR1 SNHLY, CDR2 FYNNEI. There are 15 residues in the CDR3. In DNA, the CDR3 is TGTGCCAGCAGTGAACAGGGGCCCTCTGGAAACACCATATATTTT. Protein: CASSEQGPSGNTIYF.

The table lists this clone with a count of one. The chain is built from TRBV4-1 and TRBJ2-1; no clear D gene. This CDR3 region has 16 residues. Germline V gene data show CDR1 as MGHRA and CDR2 as YSYEKL. Trimming shortened V by 1 base and J by 4 bases, and 14 bases separated the two germline ends. Written as DNA, the CDR3 is TGCGCCAGCAGCCAAGCGGCTAACCAGTTTTACAATGAGCAGTTCTTC. Protein product: CASSQAANQFYNEQFF.

The chain uses TRBV5-4 and TRBJ2-2; 9 bases are shared with TRBD2. Germline assignment: CDR1 SGHNT and CDR2 YYREEE (reference sequence). The CDR3 is 16 amino acids. V lost 4 bases, J lost 5 bases, and 9 bases stayed unmatched. CDR3 DNA: TGTGCCAGCAGCCGAGCGGGAGGCGGGGTTACCGGGGAGCTGTTTTTT. Its translation: CASSRAGGGVTGELFF.

The rearrangement links TRBV19 to TRBJ2-7; 7 positions match TRBD1. The V segment lost 8 bases and the J segment 3 bases; nucleotides outside the gene matches: 10. CDR1 LNHDA and CDR2 SQIVND come from the germline V gene (reference sequence). The CDR3 sequence is 14 residues long. In DNA form, the CDR3 reads TGTGCCAGTCCCCGGGACAGAGGTCGCTACGAGCAGTACTTC. Translation: CASPRDRGRYEQYF.

This clone was recorded only once. The V gene is TRBV5-4, the J gene TRBJ2-3; TRBD2 agrees at 10 bases. The germline V gene has CDR1 SGHNT and CDR2 YYREEE (reference sequence). V shed 0 bases, J shed 2 bases, and the junction held 12 bases outside the gene matches. The CDR3 is made up of 19 amino acids. The CDR3 DNA is TGTGCCAGCAGCTTGGGGACTAGCGGTATAAGGGAGATCACAGATACGCAGTATTTT. Translated: CASSLGTSGIREITDTQYF.

The CDR3 spells CASSLTGTGELFF. CDR3 bases: TGTGCCAGCAGCTTAACAGGGACCGGGGAGCTGTTTTTT. This chain links TRBV5-8 with TRBJ2-2, with a tentative D call TRBD1 (6 bases). The CDR3 spans 13 residues. In germline, CDR1 is SGHTS, CDR2 YDEGEE. V was cut by 2 bases and J by 5 bases, with 7 bases left in between.